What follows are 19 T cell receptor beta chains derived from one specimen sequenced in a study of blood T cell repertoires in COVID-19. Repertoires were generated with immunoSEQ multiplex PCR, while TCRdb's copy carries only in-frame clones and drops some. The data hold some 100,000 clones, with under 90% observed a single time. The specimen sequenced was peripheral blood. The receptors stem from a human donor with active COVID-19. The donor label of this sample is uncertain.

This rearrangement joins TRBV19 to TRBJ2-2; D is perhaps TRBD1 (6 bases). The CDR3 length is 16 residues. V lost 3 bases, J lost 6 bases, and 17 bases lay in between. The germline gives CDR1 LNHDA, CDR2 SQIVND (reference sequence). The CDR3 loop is CASSIGTGLSSGELFF. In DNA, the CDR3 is TGTGCCAGTAGTATCGGAACAGGGTTGTCTTCCGGGGAGCTGTTTTTT.

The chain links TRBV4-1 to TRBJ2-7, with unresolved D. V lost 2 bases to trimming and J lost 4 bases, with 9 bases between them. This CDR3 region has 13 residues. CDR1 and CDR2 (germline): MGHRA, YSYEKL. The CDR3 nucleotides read TGCGCCAGCAGCCAATCCTCCTCTTACGAGCAGTACTTC. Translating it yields CASSQSSSYEQYF.

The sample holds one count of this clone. CDR3 sequence: CASSYVGGGGETQYF. The DNA for the CDR3 is TGTGCCAGCAGTTACGTTGGAGGTGGAGGAGAGACCCAGTACTTC. This chain connects TRBV6-2 or TRBV6-3 to TRBJ2-5; tentatively, D is TRBD2 (5 bases). The CDR3 is 15 residues long. The V gene's germline CDR1 is MNHEY and CDR2 SVGEGT. Trimming removed 2 bases at V and 4 bases at J, with 14 bases between.

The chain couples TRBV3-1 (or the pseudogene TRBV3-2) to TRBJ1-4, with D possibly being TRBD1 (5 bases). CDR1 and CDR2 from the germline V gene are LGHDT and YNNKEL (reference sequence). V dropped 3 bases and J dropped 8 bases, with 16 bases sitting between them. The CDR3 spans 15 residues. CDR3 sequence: CASSQEGASIEKLFF. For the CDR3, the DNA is TGTGCCAGCAGCCAGGAAGGGGCCTCCATCGAAAAACTGTTTTTT.

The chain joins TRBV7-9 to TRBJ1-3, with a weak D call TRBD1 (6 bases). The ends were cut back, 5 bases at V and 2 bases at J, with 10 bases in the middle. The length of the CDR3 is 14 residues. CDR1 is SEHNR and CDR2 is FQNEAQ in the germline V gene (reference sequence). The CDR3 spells CASSPTGAGNTIYF. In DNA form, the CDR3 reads TGTGCCAGCAGCCCGACAGGAGCTGGAAACACCATATATTTT.

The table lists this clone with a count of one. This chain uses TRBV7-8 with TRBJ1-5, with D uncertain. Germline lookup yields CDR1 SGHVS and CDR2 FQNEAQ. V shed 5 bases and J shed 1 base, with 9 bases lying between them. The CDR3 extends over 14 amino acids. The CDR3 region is CASSPTESNQPQHF. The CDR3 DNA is TGTGCCAGCAGCCCTACAGAGAGCAATCAGCCCCAGCATTTT. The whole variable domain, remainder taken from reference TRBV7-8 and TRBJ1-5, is GAGVSQSPRYKVAKRGQDVALRCDPISGHVSLFWYQQALGQGPEFLTYFQNEAQLDKSGLPSDRFFAERPEGSVSTLKIQRTQQEDSAVYLCASSPTESNQPQHFGDGTRLSIL.

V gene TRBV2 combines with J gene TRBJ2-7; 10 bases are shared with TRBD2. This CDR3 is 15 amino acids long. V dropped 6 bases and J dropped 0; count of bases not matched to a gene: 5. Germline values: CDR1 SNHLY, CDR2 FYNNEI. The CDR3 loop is CASRTGTSVSYEQYF. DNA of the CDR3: TGTGCCAGCAGAACCGGGACTAGCGTCTCCTACGAGCAGTACTTC.

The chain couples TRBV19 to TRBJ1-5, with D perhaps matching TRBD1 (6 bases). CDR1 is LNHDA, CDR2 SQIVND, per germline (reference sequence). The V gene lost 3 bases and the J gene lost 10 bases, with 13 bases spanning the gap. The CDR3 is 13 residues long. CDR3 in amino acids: CASSMARGRPQHF. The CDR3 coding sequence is TGTGCCAGTAGTATGGCTAGGGGGAGACCCCAGCATTTT.

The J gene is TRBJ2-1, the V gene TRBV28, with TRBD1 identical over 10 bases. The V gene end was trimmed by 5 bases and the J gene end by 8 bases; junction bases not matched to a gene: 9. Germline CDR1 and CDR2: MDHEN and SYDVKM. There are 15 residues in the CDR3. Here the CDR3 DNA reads TGTGCCAGCAGTGCACCGGGACAGGGGTTCGATGAGCAGTTCTTC. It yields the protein CASSAPGQGFDEQFF.

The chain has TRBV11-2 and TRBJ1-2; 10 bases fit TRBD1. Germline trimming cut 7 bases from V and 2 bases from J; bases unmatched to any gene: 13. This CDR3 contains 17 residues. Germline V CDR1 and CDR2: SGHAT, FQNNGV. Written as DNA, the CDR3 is TGTGCCAGCACCACTCCGGGACAGGGGAAATTCAACTATGGCTACACCTTC. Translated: CASTTPGQGKFNYGYTF.

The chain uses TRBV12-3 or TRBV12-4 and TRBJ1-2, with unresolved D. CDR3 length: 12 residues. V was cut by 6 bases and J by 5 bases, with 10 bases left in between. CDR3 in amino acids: CASREQSYGYTF. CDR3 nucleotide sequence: TGTGCCAGCAGAGAACAGAGTTATGGCTACACCTTC.

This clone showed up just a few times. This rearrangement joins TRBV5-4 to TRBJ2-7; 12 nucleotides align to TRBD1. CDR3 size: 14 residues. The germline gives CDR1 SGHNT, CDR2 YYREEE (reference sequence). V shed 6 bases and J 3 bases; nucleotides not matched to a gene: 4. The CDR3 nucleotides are TGTGCCAGCACCCGGGACAGGGGGCACTACGAGCAGTACTTC. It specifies CASTRDRGHYEQYF.

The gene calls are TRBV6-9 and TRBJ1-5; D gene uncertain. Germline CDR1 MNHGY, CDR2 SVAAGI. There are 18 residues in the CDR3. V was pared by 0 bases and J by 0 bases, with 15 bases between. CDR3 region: CASSYSFSGVYSNQPQHF. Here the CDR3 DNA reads TGTGCCAGCAGTTATTCGTTTTCCGGAGTCTATAGCAATCAGCCCCAGCATTTT.

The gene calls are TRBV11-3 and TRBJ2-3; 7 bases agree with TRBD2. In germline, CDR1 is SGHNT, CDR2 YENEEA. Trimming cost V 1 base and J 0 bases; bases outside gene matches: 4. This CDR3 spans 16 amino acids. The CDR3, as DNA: TGTGCCAGCAGCTTAGGGCTAGCGGCCAGCACAGATACGCAGTATTTT. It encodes CASSLGLAASTDTQYF.

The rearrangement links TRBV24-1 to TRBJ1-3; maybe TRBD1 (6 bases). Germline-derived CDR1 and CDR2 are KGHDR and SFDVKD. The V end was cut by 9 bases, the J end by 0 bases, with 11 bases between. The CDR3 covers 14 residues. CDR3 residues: CATSDRSSGNTIYF. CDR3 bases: TGTGCCACCTCCGACAGGAGCTCTGGAAACACCATATATTTT.

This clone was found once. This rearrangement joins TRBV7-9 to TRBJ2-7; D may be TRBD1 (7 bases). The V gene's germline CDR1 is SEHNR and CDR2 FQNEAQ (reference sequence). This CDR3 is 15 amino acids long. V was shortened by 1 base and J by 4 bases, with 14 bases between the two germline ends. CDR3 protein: CASSLGGRGVYEQYF. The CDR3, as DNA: TGTGCCAGCAGCTTAGGTGGCAGGGGGGTTTACGAGCAGTACTTC. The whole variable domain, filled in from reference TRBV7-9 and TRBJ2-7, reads DTGVSQNPRHKITKRGQNVTFRCDPISEHNRLYWYRQTLGQGPEFLTYFQNEAQLEKSRLLSDRFSAERPKGSFSTLEIQRTEQGDSAMYLCASSLGGRGVYEQYFGPGTRLTVT.

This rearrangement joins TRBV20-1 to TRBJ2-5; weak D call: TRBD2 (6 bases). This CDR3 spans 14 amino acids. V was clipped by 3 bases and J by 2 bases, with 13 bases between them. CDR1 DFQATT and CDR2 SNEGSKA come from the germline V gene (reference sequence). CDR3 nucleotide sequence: TGCAGTGCTAGTGAGCGGGTGGGACAAGAGACCCAGTACTTC. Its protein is CSASERVGQETQYF.

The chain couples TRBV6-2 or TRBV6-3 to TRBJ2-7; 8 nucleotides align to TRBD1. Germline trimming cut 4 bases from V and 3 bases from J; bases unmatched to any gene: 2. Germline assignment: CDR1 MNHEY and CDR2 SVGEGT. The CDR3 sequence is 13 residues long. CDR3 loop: CASSSQGVYEQYF. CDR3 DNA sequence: TGTGCCAGCAGTTCACAGGGGGTCTACGAGCAGTACTTC.

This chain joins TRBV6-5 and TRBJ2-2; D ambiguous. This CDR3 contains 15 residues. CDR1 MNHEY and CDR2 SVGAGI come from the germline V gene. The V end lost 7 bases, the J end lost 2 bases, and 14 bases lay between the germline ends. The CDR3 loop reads CASNSVGGNTGELFF. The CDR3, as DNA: TGTGCCAGCAATTCTGTCGGCGGAAACACCGGGGAGCTGTTTTTT.